The rows below give T cell receptor beta chains drawn from one sample of a study of siplizumab effects on memory and regulatory T cells. Only in-frame clones appear in the TCRdb table, and some are missing; sequencing was by immunoSEQ multiplex PCR. The sample contains tens of thousands of clones, 88% of which appear only once. Input material: Tregs sorted from blood. The receptors were gathered from a human donor in good health. Both conserved end residues are part of each CDR3. D genes are given only for firm matches. Some rows mark clone size as missing; the rest say once, few, many or name a class of expanded clone.

>NA|TRBV5-1|NA|TRBJ2-3
TGCGCCAGCAGCAGGGACACAGATACGCAGTATTTT
CASSRDTDTQYF
>NA|TRBV6-5|NA|TRBJ2-7
TGTGCCAGCAGAGGGCATAACTACGAGCAGTACTTC
CASRGHNYEQYF
>once|TRBV29-1|TRBD1|TRBJ2-2
TGCAGCGCAAGGGGACAGGGGTGGATGGGAGGGGAGCTGTTTTTT
CSARGQGWMGGELFF
>NA|TRBV9|NA|TRBJ1-4
TGTGCCAGCAGCGTACAGGGGAAAAAACTGTTTTTT
CASSVQGKKLFF
>NA|TRBV23-1|NA|TRBJ2-3
TGCGCCAGCAGTCAATCGATTCACGGCGATACGCAGTATTTT
CASSQSIHGDTQYF
>NA|TRBV18|NA|TRBJ1-2
TGTGCCAGCTCACCCGACTTGAACTATGGCTACACCTTC
CASSPDLNYGYTF
>NA|TRBV10-3|NA|TRBJ2-5
TGTGCCATCAGTGCTTACGAAGAGACCCAGTACTTC
CAISAYEETQYF
>NA|TRBV27|TRBD2|TRBJ2-1
TGTGCCAGCAGTTTTCTCCCATTGACTAGCGGGAGGAGCGAGCAGTTCTTC
CASSFLPLTSGRSEQFF
>NA|TRBV28|NA|TRBJ2-6
TGTGCCAGCAGTTGGGGGGTCTCTGGGGCCAACGTCCTGACTTTC
CASSWGVSGANVLTF
>NA|TRBV19|NA|TRBJ1-4
TGTGCCAGTAGTATGGTATTGTGGGATGAAAAACTGTTTTTT
CASSMVLWDEKLFF
>once|TRBV15|NA|TRBJ2-6
TGTGCCACCAGCAGAGCTTCCGACTACTCTGGGGCCAACGTCCTGACTTTC
CATSRASDYSGANVLTF
>few|TRBV5-4|NA|TRBJ1-5
TGTGCCAGCAGCTTATTTGGGATTAATCAGCCCCAGCATTTT
CASSLFGINQPQHF
>NA|TRBV27|NA|TRBJ2-5
TGTGCCAGCAGGAACATCCAACAGGAGTACCAAGAGACCCAGTACTTC
CASRNIQQEYQETQYF
>NA|TRBV6-1|NA|TRBJ1-1
TGTGCCAGCATGCAGTCAATGAACACTGAAGCTTTCTTT
CASMQSMNTEAFF
>few|TRBV7-8|NA|TRBJ1-1
TGTGCCAGCAGTCCTCTTTGGGGGCTCACTGAAGCTTTCTTT
CASSPLWGLTEAFF
>NA|TRBV9|NA|TRBJ2-5
TGTGCCAGCAGCGTAGCTGGAACTAAAGAGACCCAGTACTTC
CASSVAGTKETQYF
>NA|TRBV2|NA|TRBJ2-7
TGTGCCAGCTCCGGGGCCTACGAGCAGTACTTC
CASSGAYEQYF
>NA|TRBV12-5|NA|TRBJ1-5
TGTGCTACTTCCCTAGGCGGGGAATTTAGCAATCAGCCCCAGCATTTT
CATSLGGEFSNQPQHF
>NA|TRBV4-1|TRBD1|TRBJ1-4
TGCGCCAGCAGCCAAGGACAGGGGGCGTCTGAAAAACTGTTTTTT
CASSQGQGASEKLFF
>NA|TRBV4-2|TRBD1|TRBJ2-3
TGTGCCAGCAGCCAAGAGACCGGGACAGGGGCAGATACGCAGTATTTT
CASSQETGTGADTQYF
>NA|TRBV9|NA|TRBJ1-2
TGTGCCAGCAGCGTAGGGGGCTATGGCTACACCTTC
CASSVGGYGYTF
>NA|TRBV5-1|NA|TRBJ2-5
TGCGCCAGCAGCTTGGGCCACGGGGATAGGCAGGACTTC
CASSLGHGDRQDF
>NA|TRBV18|NA|TRBJ2-7
TGTGCCAGCTCACCACTAGGACACACCACCTCCTACGAGCAGTACTTC
CASSPLGHTTSYEQYF
>NA|TRBV7-9|NA|TRBJ1-2
TGTGCCAGCAGCTTAAGTCGGGGGCTTAACTATGGCTACACCTTC
CASSLSRGLNYGYTF
>NA|TRBV7-3|TRBD2|TRBJ2-1
TGTGCCAGCAGCTTAGAGGCGGGAGTCTATGAGCAGTTCTTC
CASSLEAGVYEQFF
>NA|TRBV30|NA|TRBJ1-6
TGTGCCTGGAGTGTAGGGCAGCCGAATTCACCCCTCCACTTT
CAWSVGQPNSPLHF
>NA|TRBV19|NA|TRBJ1-1
TGTGCCAGTACCAGGACCGGGGCCACTGAAGCTTTCTTT
CASTRTGATEAFF
>NA|TRBV19|TRBD2|TRBJ2-4
TGTGCCAGTAGCCGAAACCTAGCGGGTCAAAACATTCAGTACTTC
CASSRNLAGQNIQYF
>NA|TRBV5-5|NA|TRBJ1-2
TGTGCCAGCAGCTCCGGGCCTCTCTATGGCTACACCTTC
CASSSGPLYGYTF
>NA|TRBV10-1|NA|TRBJ2-5
TGCGCCAGCAGTGAGTCGAATTGGGGGGAGACCCAGTACTTC
CASSESNWGETQYF
>NA|TRBV11-3|TRBD1|TRBJ2-1
TGTGCCAGCAGCCCACGGGACAGGGGAATAAATGAGCAGTTCTTC
CASSPRDRGINEQFF
>NA|TRBV5-1|TRBD1|TRBJ2-7
TGCGCCAGCAGCCTTCAGGGGGCCTACGAGCAGTACTTC
CASSLQGAYEQYF
>NA|TRBV19|NA|TRBJ2-1
TGTGCCAGTAGTACCTCTAGAGGTAGGGAGCAGTTCTTC
CASSTSRGREQFF
>NA|TRBV4-2|NA|TRBJ1-2
TGTGCCAGCAGCCCGCTACGTCGATTCCCGGGACACGGACAAAAAAACTATGGCTACACCTTC
CASSPLRRFPGHGQKNYGYTF
>NA|TRBV30|NA|TRBJ2-7
TGTGCCTCTACGGCGGGAACCTACGAGCAGTACTTC
CASTAGTYEQYF
>NA|TRBV12-5|NA|TRBJ1-5
TGTGCTAGTGGCTTAGGGGGGGCAGGTCAGCCCCAGCATTTT
CASGLGGAGQPQHF
>NA|TRBV30|NA|TRBJ2-5
TGTGCCTGGAGTGTACGCGAGACCCAGTACTTC
CAWSVRETQYF
>NA|TRBV7-3|TRBD2|TRBJ2-3
TGTGCCAGCAGCTTACCAGCTAGCGGGATAGGGACTGACACAGATACGCAGTATTTT
CASSLPASGIGTDTDTQYF
>NA|TRBV7-2|NA|TRBJ2-3
TGTGCCAGCAGCTTAGCTGGGGTAGTGACAGATACGCAGTATTTT
CASSLAGVVTDTQYF
>NA|TRBV11-2|NA|TRBJ2-7
TGTGCCAGCAGCTTAATACTAGCCTCTACGGGGGAGCAGTACTTC
CASSLILASTGEQYF
>NA|TRBV29-1|NA|TRBJ2-3
TGCAGCGTTGACCGCAGTCCCACAGATACGCAGTATTTT
CSVDRSPTDTQYF
>NA|TRBV14|TRBD1|TRBJ1-1
TGTGCCAGCAGCCCAGGGGGAGCTGAAGCTTTCTTT
CASSPGGAEAFF
>NA|TRBV11-3|NA|TRBJ1-1
TGTGCCAGCAGCTTACTATCGAACACTGAAGCTTTCTTT
CASSLLSNTEAFF
>few|TRBV11-1|NA|TRBJ2-1
TGTGCCAGCAGCTTAGCCAGTCGGTACAATGAGCAGTTCTTC
CASSLASRYNEQFF